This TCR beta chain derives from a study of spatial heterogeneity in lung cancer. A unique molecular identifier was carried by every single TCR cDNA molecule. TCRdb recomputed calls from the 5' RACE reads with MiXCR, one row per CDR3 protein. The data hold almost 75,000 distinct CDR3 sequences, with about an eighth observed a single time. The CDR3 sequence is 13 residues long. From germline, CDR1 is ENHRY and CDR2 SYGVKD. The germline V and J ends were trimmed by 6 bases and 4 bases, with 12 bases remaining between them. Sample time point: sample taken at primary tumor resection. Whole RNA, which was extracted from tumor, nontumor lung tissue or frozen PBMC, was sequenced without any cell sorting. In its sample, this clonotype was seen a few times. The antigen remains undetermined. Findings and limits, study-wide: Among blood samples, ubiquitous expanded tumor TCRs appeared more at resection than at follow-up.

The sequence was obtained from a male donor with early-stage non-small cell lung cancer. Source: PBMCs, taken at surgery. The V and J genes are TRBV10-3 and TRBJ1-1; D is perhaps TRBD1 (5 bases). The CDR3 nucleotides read TGTGCCATCAGACCCCGGGGGATCACTGAAGCTTTCTTT. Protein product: CAIRPRGITEAFF.